These 31 T cell receptor beta chains were all obtained from the same sample, sequenced in a study of CD8+ T cells in alopecia areata. Regarding treatment: oral pan-JAK inhibitor, 5-10 mg twice daily. Extraction of RNA preceded its reverse transcription into cDNA, which served as the sequencing template. Libraries were prepared by immunoSEQ multiplex PCR; TCRdb keeps only in-frame clonotypes and omits some of them. Here the sample spans over 150,000 clones, roughly three fifths being singletons. Material: CD8+ T cells sorted from blood, obtained at week 24, from a patient treated with tofacitinib. These receptors came from a human donor with alopecia areata.

This clone was counted only a few times. The chain combines TRBV2 with TRBJ1-5; D is ambiguous. The V and J ends lost 4 bases and 5 bases respectively, with 18 bases between them. The germline gives CDR1 SNHLY, CDR2 FYNNEI. The CDR3 spans 16 residues. The CDR3 spells CASSVGRSRRDQPQHF. CDR3 nucleotide sequence: TGTGCCAGCAGTGTCGGTCGTAGTAGGAGGGATCAGCCCCAGCATTTT.

V usage is TRBV5-1 and J usage is TRBJ1-6; D is possibly TRBD1 (5 bases). This CDR3 spans 16 amino acids. CDR1 is SGHRS, CDR2 YFSETQ, per germline. V lost 5 bases, J lost 7 bases, and 19 bases lay in between. The CDR3 sequence is CASRYSAGRLNSPLHF. CDR3 nucleotide sequence: TGCGCCAGCAGATATAGTGCGGGACGGCTAAATTCACCCCTCCACTTT.

This clone was found a few times. The chain couples TRBV6-5 to TRBJ2-3, with D maybe TRBD1 (6 bases). Germline V lookup: CDR1 MNHEY, CDR2 SVGAGI. This CDR3 has 14 amino acids. Trimming shortened V by 6 bases and J by 6 bases, and 16 bases separated the two germline ends. The CDR3 DNA reads as TGTGCCAGCAGGGGGGACAACCCACGGGATACGCAGTATTTT. Residues: CASRGDNPRDTQYF.

To note about this clone: The same CDR3 arises from other DNA sequences in this sample as well. This sequence joins TRBV27 and TRBJ2-3; D gene unclear. Trimming stripped 2 bases from V and 1 base from J, with 4 bases between. The CDR3 length is 13 residues. The germline gives CDR1 MNHEY, CDR2 SMNVEV (reference sequence). CDR3 protein: CASSLPGTDTQYF. CDR3 DNA: TGTGCCAGCAGTTTACCGGGCACAGATACGCAGTATTTT.

This chain uses TRBV25-1 with TRBJ1-2; no definite D call. V lost 4 bases, J lost 4 bases, and 10 bases lay in between. The germline CDR1 and CDR2 sequences are MGHDK and SYGVNS. The CDR3 is 13 amino acids. The CDR3 sequence is CASSVGRTYGYTF. The CDR3, as DNA: TGTGCCAGCAGTGTAGGACGGACCTATGGCTACACCTTC.

The CDR3 DNA reads as TGCGCCAGGTTTCTCGAGAGACAGACTAATCAGCCCCAGCATTTT. Its translation is CARFLERQTNQPQHF. The chain has TRBV5-1 and TRBJ1-5; the D gene is possibly TRBD1 (5 bases). This CDR3 is built from 15 residues. The germline CDR1 and CDR2 sequences are SGHRS and YFSETQ. V was cut by 8 bases and J by 4 bases, with 19 bases left in between.

Notes on this clone: Other DNA sequences within the sample encode an identical CDR3. The V call is TRBV2, the J call TRBJ1-1, with 8 bases that match TRBD1. Germline-derived CDR1 and CDR2 are SNHLY and FYNNEI. This CDR3 spans 13 amino acids. The V gene end was trimmed by 6 bases and the J gene end by 1 base; junction bases not matched to a gene: 1. CDR3 DNA: TGTGCCAGCAGAGGACAGGGGAACACTGAAGCTTTCTTT. It specifies CASRGQGNTEAFF.

The gene calls are TRBV15 and TRBJ2-5; weak D call: TRBD1 (6 bases). CDR1 LNHNV and CDR2 YYDKDF come from the germline V gene (reference sequence). The V end was cut by 9 bases, the J end by 1 base, with 15 bases between. The CDR3 runs 14 residues. The CDR3 DNA sequence: TGTGCCACACGTAGACAGGCAGTCCAAGAGACCCAGTACTTC. Its translation: CATRRQAVQETQYF.

As regards this clone: At the DNA level, this CDR3 is encoded by other sequences in the same sample as well. The rearrangement uses TRBV12-5 and TRBJ2-6; the D is unclear. The CDR3 is 11 residues long. V lost 9 bases and J lost 0, with 0 bases in between. The germline CDR1 and CDR2 sequences are LGHNT and FRNRAP. Here the CDR3 reads CASSGANVLTF. For the CDR3, the DNA is TGTGCTAGCTCTGGGGCCAACGTCCTGACTTTC. The entire variable domain, with the rest obtained from reference TRBV12-5 and TRBJ2-6, is as follows: DARVTQTPRHKVTEMGQEVTMRCQPILGHNTVFWYRQTMMQGLELLAYFRNRAPLDDSGMPKDRFSAEMPDATLATLKIQPSEPRDSAVYFCASSGANVLTFGAGSRLTVL.

The chain links TRBV7-9 to TRBJ2-7; no reliable D call. Trimming shortened V by 4 bases and J by 4 bases, and 23 bases separated the two germline ends. This CDR3 comprises 17 residues. Germline CDR1 and CDR2: SEHNR and FQNEAQ (reference sequence). The CDR3 DNA reads TGTGCCAGCAGCTCCCGGGCCTACATCAAACTGGAGTACGAGCAGTACTTC. Translating gives CASSSRAYIKLEYEQYF.

The chain links TRBV15 to TRBJ1-2, with unresolved D. The germline V gene encodes CDR1 LNHNV and CDR2 YYDKDF (reference sequence). The CDR3 loop spans 13 amino acids. Trimming pared 0 bases from V and 2 bases from J, leaving 4 bases between. The CDR3 DNA reads TGTGCCACCAGCAGAGACGGAAACTATGGCTACACCTTC. As protein: CATSRDGNYGYTF.

The chain recombines TRBV5-6 with TRBJ2-1, with D perhaps matching TRBD2 (6 bases). Trimming cost V 6 bases and J 10 bases, with 23 bases left between them. Germline CDR1 reads SGHDT; CDR2 reads YYEEEE. The CDR3 runs to 15 residues. CDR3 in DNA: TGTGCCAGCAACCCGGAGGGACCCGTCCGAGGGGAGCAGTTCTTC. This codes for CASNPEGPVRGEQFF.

The V and J genes are TRBV13 and TRBJ1-5; TRBD1 might be the D (6 bases). The CDR3 loop spans 17 amino acids. V was pared by 3 bases and J by 3 bases, with 18 bases between. In germline, CDR1 is PRHDT, CDR2 FYEKMQ (reference sequence). The chain's CDR3 is CASSLGGSGASNQPQHF. CDR3 sequence (DNA): TGTGCCAGCAGCTTGGGAGGGTCAGGGGCTTCCAATCAGCCCCAGCATTTT.

The genes are TRBV30 and TRBJ2-5; no definite D call. Judging by the DNA end, TRBJ2-7 fits better; the J call may be wrong. Germline assignment: CDR1 GTSNPN and CDR2 SVGIG (reference sequence). This CDR3 has 12 amino acids. CDR3 region: CAWSSGSYEQYF. The CDR3 DNA is TGTGCCTGGAGTTCTGGGTCGTACGAGCAGTACTTC.

The chain couples TRBV30 to TRBJ2-7; possible D gene TRBD1, 5 bases. Germline-derived CDR1 and CDR2 are GTSNPN and SVGIG (reference sequence). V lost 1 base and J 7 bases, leaving 14 bases between the germline ends. This CDR3 contains 13 residues. CDR3 region: CAWSGQGHREQYF. The CDR3, as DNA: TGTGCCTGGAGTGGGCAGGGTCATAGGGAGCAGTACTTC.

The gene calls are TRBV5-1 and TRBJ1-6; TRBD1 might be the D (6 bases). CDR1 SGHRS and CDR2 YFSETQ come from the germline V gene. V lost 1 base and J lost 7, with 9 bases in between. The CDR3 length is 14 residues. CDR3 region: CASSLKQGNSPLHF. The CDR3 coding sequence is TGCGCCAGCAGCTTGAAGCAGGGGAATTCACCCCTCCACTTT.

The gene calls are TRBV4-1 and TRBJ1-1; 8 bases agree with TRBD1. The V gene's germline CDR1 is MGHRA and CDR2 YSYEKL. The CDR3 spans 15 residues. V trimming: 1 base; J trimming: 1 base; junction bases outside the gene matches: 2. For the CDR3, the DNA is TGCGCCAGCAGCCAAGTTGGACAGGGGAACACTGAAGCTTTCTTT. Its protein is CASSQVGQGNTEAFF.

This clone has only a few counts. The chain employs TRBV27 and TRBJ1-1, with D uncertain. Germline V CDR1 and CDR2: MNHEY, SMNVEV (reference sequence). This CDR3 contains 11 residues. V gave up 7 bases and J gave up 7 bases, with 10 bases separating them. CDR3 DNA sequence: TGTGCCAGCACCCTGAACGGTGAAGCTTTCTTT. Residues: CASTLNGEAFF.

The chain carries TRBV11-2 and TRBJ2-6; weak D call: TRBD1 (6 bases). V was clipped by 3 bases and J by 0 bases, with 9 bases between them. CDR1 and CDR2 from the germline V gene are SGHAT and FQNNGV. This CDR3 region has 16 residues. This CDR3 is CASSLLTGSGANVLTF. The CDR3 bases are TGTGCCAGCAGCTTGTTGACAGGCTCTGGGGCCAACGTCCTGACTTTC.

CDR3 coding DNA: TGTGCCAGCGAGGGGGCGGCTGAAGCTTTCTTT. It specifies CASEGAAEAFF. The chain recombines TRBV19 with TRBJ1-1; TRBD1 aligns across 7 bases. This CDR3 is 11 amino acids long. The ends lost 9 bases at V and 6 bases at J; junction bases unmatched: 4. Germline values: CDR1 LNHDA, CDR2 SQIVND (reference sequence). The whole variable domain, filled in from reference TRBV19 and TRBJ1-1, reads DGGITQSPKYLFRKEGQNVTLSCEQNLNHDAMYWYRQDPGQGLRLIYYSQIVNDFQKGDIAEGYSVSREKKESFPLTVTSAQKNPTAFYLCASEGAAEAFFGQGTRLTVV.

This rearrangement joins TRBV27 to TRBJ2-7, with D perhaps matching TRBD2 (6 bases). Trimming removed 4 bases from V and 7 bases from J, with 17 bases in between. The CDR3 is made up of 14 amino acids. Germline V CDR1 and CDR2: MNHEY, SMNVEV (reference sequence). The CDR3 protein is CASSSLRGTEEQYF. In DNA form, the CDR3 reads TGTGCCAGCAGTTCCCTTCGGGGGACGGAGGAGCAGTACTTC.

The CDR3 loop reads CASSLTSGGPVETQYF. The CDR3 bases are TGTGCCAGCAGCTTAACTAGCGGGGGGCCTGTGGAGACCCAGTACTTC. The chain links TRBV7-9 to TRBJ2-5; 12 nucleotides align to TRBD2. Looked up from germline, CDR1 is SEHNR and CDR2 is FQNEAQ (reference sequence). The CDR3 runs to 16 residues. With V trimmed by 2 bases and J by 5 bases, 6 bases remained unmatched.

This clone has more than one count but fewer than ten. The CDR3 DNA sequence: TGCAGCGTAGCAACAAGGAACACTGAAGCTTTCTTT. This sequence encodes CSVATRNTEAFF. The chain links TRBV29-1 to TRBJ1-1; D gene ambiguous. The CDR3 runs 12 residues. Trimming shortened V by 6 bases and J by 1 base, and 9 bases separated the two germline ends. CDR1 SQVTM and CDR2 ANQGSEA come from the germline V gene.

The V and J genes are TRBV14 and TRBJ2-2; D possibly corresponds to TRBD2 (7 bases). The CDR3 spans 16 residues. The V gene's germline CDR1 is SGHDN and CDR2 FVKESK. V lost 0 bases and J 7 bases, leaving 15 bases between the germline ends. The CDR3 DNA reads as TGTGCCAGCAGCCAAGAACGGGGGGCCCGTAACGGGGAGCTGTTTTTT. Its protein is CASSQERGARNGELFF.

The chain carries TRBV12-5 and TRBJ1-6; TRBD1 is a possible D gene (5 bases). The V and J ends lost 1 base and 10 bases respectively, with 8 bases between them. CDR3 length equals 13 residues. In germline, CDR1 is LGHNT, CDR2 FRNRAP. CDR3 nucleotides: TGTGCTAGTGGTTTGGGCAGGGACTCACCCCTCCACTTT. Translated: CASGLGRDSPLHF.

The V gene is TRBV5-1, the J gene TRBJ2-5, with 7 bases aligning to TRBD1. V was clipped by 4 bases and J by 2 bases; unmatched bases: 8. Germline assignment: CDR1 SGHRS and CDR2 YFSETQ. The CDR3 extends over 15 amino acids. CDR3 coding DNA: TGCGCCAGCAGCACTGAGGGGGCTCCACAAGAGACCCAGTACTTC. This sequence encodes CASSTEGAPQETQYF.

Comment on this clone: A far larger clone is only one base removed, so a read error is likely. The rearrangement links TRBV7-9 to TRBJ2-7; either TRBD1 or TRBD2 may fit D (5 bases each). CDR1 SEHNR and CDR2 FQNEAQ come from the germline V gene (reference sequence). V lost 5 bases, J lost 6 bases, and 11 bases lay in between. The CDR3 consists of 12 residues. CDR3 nucleotides: TGTGCCAGCAGCCTTTCAGGGAGCGAGCAGTACTTC. This encodes CASSLSGSEQYF.

The chain is built from TRBV30 and TRBJ2-5, with TRBD1 matching over 11 bases. The J call could be wrong; TRBJ2-7 is a better fit for the DNA end. This CDR3 has 13 residues. Looked up from germline, CDR1 is GTSNPN and CDR2 is SVGIG (reference sequence). The CDR3 nucleotides read TGTGCCCACTTAGGGACAGGGGGGTACGAGCAGTACTTC. Amino acids: CAHLGTGGYEQYF.

CDR3 protein: CASTQGGSSYNEQFF. Written as DNA, the CDR3 is TGTGCCAGCACTCAGGGGGGAAGCTCCTACAATGAGCAGTTCTTC. The chain links TRBV27 to TRBJ2-1; TRBD1 might be the D (7 bases). Deletions cut 7 bases from V and 0 bases from J, with 13 bases between. Per the germline V gene, CDR1 is MNHEY and CDR2 is SMNVEV (reference sequence). There are 15 residues in the CDR3.

The CDR3 coding sequence is TGTGCCAGCAGCCTACTGGACAGACCAAATTCACCCCTCCACTTT. Translation gives CASSLLDRPNSPLHF. V and J are TRBV7-6 and TRBJ1-6, with D possibly TRBD1 on 6 matching bases. The germline V gene has CDR1 SGHVS and CDR2 FNYEAQ. The germline V and J ends were trimmed by 5 bases and 7 bases, with 15 bases remaining between them. The CDR3 is 15 amino acids.

This clone was counted a few times. The chain joins TRBV30 to TRBJ2-1, with D possibly being TRBD2 (6 bases). Germline CDR1 is GTSNPN and CDR2 is SVGIG (reference sequence). The CDR3 covers 13 residues. Trimming shortened V by 3 bases and J by 6 bases, and 12 bases separated the two germline ends. The CDR3 nucleotides read TGTGCCTGGAGGGGGGGACCCCCCAATGAGCAGTTCTTC. Its protein is CAWRGGPPNEQFF.